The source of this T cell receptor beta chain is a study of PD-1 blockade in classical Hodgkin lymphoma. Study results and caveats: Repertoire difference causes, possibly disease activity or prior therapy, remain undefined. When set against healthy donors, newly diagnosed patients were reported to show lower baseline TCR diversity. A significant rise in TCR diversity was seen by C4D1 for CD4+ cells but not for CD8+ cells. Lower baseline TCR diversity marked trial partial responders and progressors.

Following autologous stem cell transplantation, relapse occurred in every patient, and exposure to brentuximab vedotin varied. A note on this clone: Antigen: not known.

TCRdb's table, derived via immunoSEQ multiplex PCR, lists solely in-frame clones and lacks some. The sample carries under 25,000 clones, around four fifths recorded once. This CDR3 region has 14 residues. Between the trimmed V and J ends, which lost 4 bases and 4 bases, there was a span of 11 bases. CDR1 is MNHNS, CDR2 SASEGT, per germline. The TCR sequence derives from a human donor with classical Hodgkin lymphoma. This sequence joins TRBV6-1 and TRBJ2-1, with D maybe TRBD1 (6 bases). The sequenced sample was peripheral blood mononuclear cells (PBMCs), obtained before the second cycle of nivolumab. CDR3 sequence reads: CASSVGHIYNEQFF. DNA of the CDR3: TGTGCCAGCAGTGTGGGACACATATACAATGAGCAGTTCTTC.